This T cell receptor (beta chain) came from a study of CD8 T cells in Susac syndrome. Across the whole study: When their blood was taken, the Susac syndrome patients had either not yet had any therapy, were taking corticosteroids, or were taking intravenous immunoglobulin alone.

Random-hexamer reverse transcription was applied to roughly 0.5 to 1 ug RNA. Multiplex immunoSEQ PCR targeted 54 Vbeta and 13 Jbeta TCR beta segments. Each CDR3 protein is one row after TCRdb ran MiXCR on the immunoSEQ multiplex PCR reads. The sample yields under 2,500 distinct CDR3 sequences, more than 65% seen once. Turning to this clonotype: Antigen specificity is unknown.

V was cut by 1 base and J by 1 base, with 14 bases left in between. The CDR3 length is 17 residues. Germline CDR1 is SGHNT and CDR2 is YENEEA. Study-level points and caveats: The relatively small number of individuals in the TCR sequencing and HLA analysis was acknowledged by the study.

The study defined memory subsets for TEMRA sorting by CD27 and CD45RA staining. Through negative isolation, CD4+ and CD8+ T cells were obtained, while TEMRA cells were enriched using FACS. Sequencing was performed on CD8+ TEMRA cells from PBMCs. Subset given: FACS-sorted terminally differentiated effector memory CD8+ T cells re-expressing CD45RA (CD8+ TEMRA). The TCR comes from a human donor with Susac syndrome. The chain is built from TRBV11-3 and TRBJ2-1; D possibly matches TRBD1 or TRBD2 (5 bases each). CDR3 region: CASSLGAGTGSYNEQFF. CDR3 DNA: TGTGCCAGCAGCTTAGGGGCCGGGACGGGGTCCTACAATGAGCAGTTCTTC.